This T cell receptor (beta chain) was identified in a study of T cells in Graves' hyperthyroidism and ophthalmopathy. PBMCs came from 10 ml fresh peripheral blood. Amplification of TCR beta CDR3 regions used RNA as the template. During a first-round RT-PCR of the TCR CDR3, the HTBI primer set was used. MiXCR, applied by TCRdb to the multiplex PCR reads, yields one record per CDR3 protein. The sample has around 400,000 distinct CDR3 sequences, roughly 25% seen once. Germline lookup yields CDR1 SQVTM and CDR2 ANQGSEA. V was cut by 3 bases and J by 14 bases, with 13 bases left in between. CDR3 length equals 10 residues.

Source material: blood. The clonotype comes from a man in his fifties or sixties with Graves' hyperthyroidism. J is TRBJ2-5 and V is TRBV29-1; D ambiguous. The CDR3: CSVDWTGLYF. The CDR3 bases are TGCAGCGTTGACTGGACCGGTCTTTACTTC.